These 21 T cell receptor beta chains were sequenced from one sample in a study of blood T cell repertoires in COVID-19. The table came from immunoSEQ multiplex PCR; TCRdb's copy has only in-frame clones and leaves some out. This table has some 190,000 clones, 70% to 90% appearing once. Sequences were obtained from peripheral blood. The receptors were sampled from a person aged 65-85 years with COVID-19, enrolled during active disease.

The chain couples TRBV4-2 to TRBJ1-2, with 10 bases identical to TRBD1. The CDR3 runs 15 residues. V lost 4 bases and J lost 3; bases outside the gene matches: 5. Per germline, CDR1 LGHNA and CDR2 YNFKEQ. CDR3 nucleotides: TGTGCCAGCAGCCCCGGACAGGGGGATCACTATGGCTACACCTTC. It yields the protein CASSPGQGDHYGYTF.

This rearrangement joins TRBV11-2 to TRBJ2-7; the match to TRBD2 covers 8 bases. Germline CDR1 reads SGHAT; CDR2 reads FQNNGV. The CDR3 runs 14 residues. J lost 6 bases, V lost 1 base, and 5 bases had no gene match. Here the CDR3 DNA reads TGTGCCAGCAGCTTAGGGGGGACTAGAACCGAGCAGTACTTC. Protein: CASSLGGTRTEQYF.

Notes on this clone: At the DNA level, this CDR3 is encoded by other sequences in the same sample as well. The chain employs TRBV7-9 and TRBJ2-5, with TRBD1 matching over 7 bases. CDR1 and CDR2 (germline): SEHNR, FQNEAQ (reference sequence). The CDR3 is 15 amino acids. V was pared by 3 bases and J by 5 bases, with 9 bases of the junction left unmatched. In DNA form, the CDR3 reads TGTGCCAGCAGCTTGCGTAGGGGGCTAGAGGAGACCCAGTACTTC. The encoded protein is CASSLRRGLEETQYF.

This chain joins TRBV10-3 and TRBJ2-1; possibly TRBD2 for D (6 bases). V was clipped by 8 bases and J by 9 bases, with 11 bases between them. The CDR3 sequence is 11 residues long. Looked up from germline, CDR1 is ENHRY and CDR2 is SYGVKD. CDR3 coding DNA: TGTGCCATCCAGCAGGGAGGTGAGCAGTTCTTC. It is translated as CAIQQGGEQFF.

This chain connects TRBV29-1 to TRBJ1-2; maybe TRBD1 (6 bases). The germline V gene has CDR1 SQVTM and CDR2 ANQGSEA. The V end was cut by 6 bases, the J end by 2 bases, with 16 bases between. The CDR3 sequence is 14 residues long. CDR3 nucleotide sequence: TGCAGCGTGGCAAAACAGGGTACCAACTATGGCTACACCTTC. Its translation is CSVAKQGTNYGYTF.

The CDR3 protein is CSVPGTTGTNTEAFF. In DNA form, the CDR3 reads TGCAGCGTTCCCGGGACGACAGGGACGAACACTGAAGCTTTCTTT. V gene TRBV29-1 combines with J gene TRBJ1-1, with TRBD1 matching 7 bases. CDR1 SQVTM and CDR2 ANQGSEA come from the germline V gene. Trimming took 5 bases from V and 1 from J; bases not matched to a gene: 10. The CDR3 contains 15 residues.

The CDR3 DNA reads as TGTGCCAGCAGTCCCTCTGGGTGGGGAGACGAGCAGTACTTC. The encoded protein is CASSPSGWGDEQYF. The chain combines TRBV28 with TRBJ2-7, with D perhaps TRBD2 (5 bases). Trimming took off 5 bases at V and 5 bases at J, with 16 bases between the two ends. The CDR3 consists of 14 residues. CDR1 is MDHEN, CDR2 SYDVKM, per germline.

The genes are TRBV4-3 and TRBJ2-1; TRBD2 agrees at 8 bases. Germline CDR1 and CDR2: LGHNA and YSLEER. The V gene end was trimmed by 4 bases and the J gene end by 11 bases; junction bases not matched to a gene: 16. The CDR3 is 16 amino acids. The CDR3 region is CASSPTPAGDLRQQFF. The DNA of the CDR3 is TGCGCCAGCAGCCCCACACCAGCGGGGGATCTACGGCAGCAGTTCTTC.

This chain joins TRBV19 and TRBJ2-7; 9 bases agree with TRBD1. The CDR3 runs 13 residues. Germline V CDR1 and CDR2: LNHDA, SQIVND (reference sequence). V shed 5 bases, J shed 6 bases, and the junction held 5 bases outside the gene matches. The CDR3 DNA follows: TGTGCCAGTAGTCGGGACAGGGAGGGCGAGCAGTACTTC. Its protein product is CASSRDREGEQYF. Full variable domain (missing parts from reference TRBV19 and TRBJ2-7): DGGITQSPKYLFRKEGQNVTLSCEQNLNHDAMYWYRQDPGQGLRLIYYSQIVNDFQKGDIAEGYSVSREKKESFPLTVTSAQKNPTAFYLCASSRDREGEQYFGPGTRLTVT.

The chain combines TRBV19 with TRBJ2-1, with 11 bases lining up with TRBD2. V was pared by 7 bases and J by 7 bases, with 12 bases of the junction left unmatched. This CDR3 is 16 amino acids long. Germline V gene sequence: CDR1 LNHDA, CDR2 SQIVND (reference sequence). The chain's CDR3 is CASTPRLAGYGNEQFF. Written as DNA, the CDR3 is TGTGCCAGTACCCCGCGACTAGCGGGATATGGGAATGAGCAGTTCTTC.

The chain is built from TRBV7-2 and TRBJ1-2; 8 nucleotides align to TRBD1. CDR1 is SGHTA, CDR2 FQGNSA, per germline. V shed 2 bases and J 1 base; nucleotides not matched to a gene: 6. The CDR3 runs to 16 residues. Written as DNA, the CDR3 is TGTGCCAGCAGCTTAAGGGGGACAGGCGTTAACTATGGCTACACCTTC. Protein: CASSLRGTGVNYGYTF.

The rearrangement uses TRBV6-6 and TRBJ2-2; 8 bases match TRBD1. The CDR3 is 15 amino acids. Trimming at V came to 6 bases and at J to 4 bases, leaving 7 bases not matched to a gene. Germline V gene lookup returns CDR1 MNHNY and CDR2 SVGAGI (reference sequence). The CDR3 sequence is CASRGRGPTTGELFF. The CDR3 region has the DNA TGTGCCAGCAGGGGCAGGGGGCCCACCACCGGGGAGCTGTTTTTT.

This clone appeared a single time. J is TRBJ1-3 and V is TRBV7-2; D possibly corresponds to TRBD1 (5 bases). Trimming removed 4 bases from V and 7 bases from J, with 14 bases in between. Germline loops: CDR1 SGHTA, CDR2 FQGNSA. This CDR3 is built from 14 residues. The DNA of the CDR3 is TGTGCCAGCAGCTGGCCTGGGGCGGCCAACACCATATATTTT. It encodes CASSWPGAANTIYF.

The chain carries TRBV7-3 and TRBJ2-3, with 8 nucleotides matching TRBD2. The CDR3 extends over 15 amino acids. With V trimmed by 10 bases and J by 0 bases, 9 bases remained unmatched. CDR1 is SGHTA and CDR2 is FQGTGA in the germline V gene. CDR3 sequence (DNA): TGTGCCACCTCGCGGGCGGGAGGAAGCACAGATACGCAGTATTTT. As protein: CATSRAGGSTDTQYF.

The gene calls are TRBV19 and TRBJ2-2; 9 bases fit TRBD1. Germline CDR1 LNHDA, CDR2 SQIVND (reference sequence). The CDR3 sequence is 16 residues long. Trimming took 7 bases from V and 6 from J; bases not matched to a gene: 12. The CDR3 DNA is TGTGCCAGTACCCTCCCTGGGACAGGGATTTCCGGGGAGCTGTTTTTT. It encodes CASTLPGTGISGELFF.

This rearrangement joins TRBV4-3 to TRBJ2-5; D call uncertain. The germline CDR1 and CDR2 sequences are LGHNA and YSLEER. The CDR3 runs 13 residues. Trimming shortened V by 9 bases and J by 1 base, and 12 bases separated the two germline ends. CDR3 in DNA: TGCGCCAGTTCCCTAGGCATCCAAGAGACCCAGTACTTC. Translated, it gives CASSLGIQETQYF.

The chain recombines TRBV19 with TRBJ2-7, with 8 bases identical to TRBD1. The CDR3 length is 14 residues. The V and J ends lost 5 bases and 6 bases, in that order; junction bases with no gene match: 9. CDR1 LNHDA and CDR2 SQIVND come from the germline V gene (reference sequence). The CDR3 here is CASSLWDRSVEQYF. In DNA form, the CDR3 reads TGTGCCAGTAGTCTATGGGACAGGTCGGTCGAGCAGTACTTC.

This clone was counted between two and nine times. The DNA of the CDR3 is TGTGCCAGCAGTTTAGGCAGGGACTACGAGCAGTACTTC. As protein: CASSLGRDYEQYF. This rearrangement joins TRBV6-5 to TRBJ2-7, with D possibly being TRBD1 (5 bases). The V end was cut by 4 bases, the J end by 3 bases, with 10 bases between. This CDR3 is 13 amino acids long. Germline CDR1 and CDR2: MNHEY and SVGAGI.

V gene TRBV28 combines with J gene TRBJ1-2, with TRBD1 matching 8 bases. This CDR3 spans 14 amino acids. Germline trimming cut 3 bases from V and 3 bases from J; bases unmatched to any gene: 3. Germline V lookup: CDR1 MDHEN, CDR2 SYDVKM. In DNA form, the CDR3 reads TGTGCCAGCAGTTTCACAGGGGGTCACTATGGCTACACCTTC. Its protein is CASSFTGGHYGYTF.

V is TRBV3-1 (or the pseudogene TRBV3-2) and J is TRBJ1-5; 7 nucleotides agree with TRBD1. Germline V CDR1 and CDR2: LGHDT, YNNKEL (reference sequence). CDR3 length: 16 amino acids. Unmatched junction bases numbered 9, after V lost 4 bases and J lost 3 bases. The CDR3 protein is CASSLYRDRHNQPQHF. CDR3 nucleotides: TGTGCCAGCAGCCTGTACCGGGACAGACACAATCAGCCCCAGCATTTT.

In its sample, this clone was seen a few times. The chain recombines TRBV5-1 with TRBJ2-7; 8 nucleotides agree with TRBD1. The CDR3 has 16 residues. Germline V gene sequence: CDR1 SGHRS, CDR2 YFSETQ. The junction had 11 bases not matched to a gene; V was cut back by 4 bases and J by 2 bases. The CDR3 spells CASSDPGTGSTYEQYF. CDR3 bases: TGCGCCAGCAGCGACCCCGGGACAGGCTCTACCTACGAGCAGTACTTC.